This T cell receptor (beta chain) was obtained from a study of blood T cell repertoires in COVID-19. V lost 8 bases to trimming and J lost 7 bases, with 14 bases between them. This CDR3 is 13 amino acids long. Germline V gene data show CDR1 as SNHLY and CDR2 as FYNNEI. Participants' reported clinical history set cohort assignment. The authors' processing: Reference gene primers were amplified, and this amplification served to estimate nucleated cell counts. Sequencing used immunoSEQ multiplex PCR; TCRdb keeps in-frame clones, though not all of them. Clonal size and the V and J genes are those of that table, whereas D and trimming came from the DNA. The sample yields under 300,000 clones, about nine tenths seen once.

V and J are TRBV2 and TRBJ1-4; D may be TRBD1 (6 bases). Sample: PBMCs or T cells enriched from blood (not recorded which). The receptor was derived from a woman under 40 with acute COVID-19. Written as DNA, the CDR3 is TGTGCCAGCCGTACACAGGGTACTGAAAAACTGTTTTTT. Its protein product is CASRTQGTEKLFF.